This T cell receptor (beta chain) was observed in a study of blood T cell repertoires in COVID-19. V lost 6 bases and J 3 bases, leaving 12 bases between the germline ends. CDR1 and CDR2 (germline): WSHSY, SAAADI. CDR3 length: 14 residues. Clones were read by immunoSEQ multiplex PCR, and TCRdb kept only the in-frame ones, dropping some. The sample carries approximately 190,000 clones, 80% to 90% recorded once. This clone was counted only a few times. The receptor's source is a human donor in a cohort sampled during active COVID-19. Sequenced: peripheral blood. This chain links TRBV10-2 with TRBJ2-1, with unresolved D. In DNA form, the CDR3 reads TGCGCCAGCAGCCTCATTAGCAACTACAATGAGCAGTTCTTC. Protein: CASSLISNYNEQFF.